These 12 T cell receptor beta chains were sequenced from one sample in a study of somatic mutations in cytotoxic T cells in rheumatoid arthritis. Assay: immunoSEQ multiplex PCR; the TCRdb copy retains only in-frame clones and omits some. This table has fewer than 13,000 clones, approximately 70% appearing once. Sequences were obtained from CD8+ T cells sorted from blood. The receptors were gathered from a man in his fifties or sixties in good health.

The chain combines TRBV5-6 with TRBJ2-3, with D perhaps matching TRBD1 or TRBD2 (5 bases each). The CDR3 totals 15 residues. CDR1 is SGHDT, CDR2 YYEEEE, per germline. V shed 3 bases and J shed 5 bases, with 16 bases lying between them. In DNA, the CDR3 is TGTGCCAGCAGCTGGACCGGGACCCTGGAAGATACGCAGTATTTT. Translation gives CASSWTGTLEDTQYF.

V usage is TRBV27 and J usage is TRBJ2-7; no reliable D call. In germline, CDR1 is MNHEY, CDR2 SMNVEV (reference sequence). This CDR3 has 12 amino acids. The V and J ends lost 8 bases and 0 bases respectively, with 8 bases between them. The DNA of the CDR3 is TGTGCCAGCGGAATAAGCTCCTACGAGCAGTACTTC. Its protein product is CASGISSYEQYF.

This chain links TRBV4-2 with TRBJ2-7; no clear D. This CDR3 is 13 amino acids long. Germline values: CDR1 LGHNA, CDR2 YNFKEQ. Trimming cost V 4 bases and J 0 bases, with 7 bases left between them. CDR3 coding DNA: TGTGCCAGCAGCCCCCGACCCTCCTACGAGCAGTACTTC. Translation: CASSPRPSYEQYF.

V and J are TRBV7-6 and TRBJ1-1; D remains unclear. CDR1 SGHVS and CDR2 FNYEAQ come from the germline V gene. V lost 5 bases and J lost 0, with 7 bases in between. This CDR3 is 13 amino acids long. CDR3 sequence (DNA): TGTGCCAGCAGCGCGTCATTGAACACTGAAGCTTTCTTT. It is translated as CASSASLNTEAFF.

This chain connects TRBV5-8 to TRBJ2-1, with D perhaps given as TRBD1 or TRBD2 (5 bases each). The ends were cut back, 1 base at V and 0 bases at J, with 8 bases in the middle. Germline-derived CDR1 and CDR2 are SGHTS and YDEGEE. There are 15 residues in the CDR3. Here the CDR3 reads CASSLRDGSYNEQFF. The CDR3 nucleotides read TGTGCCAGCAGCTTGAGGGACGGCTCCTACAATGAGCAGTTCTTC.

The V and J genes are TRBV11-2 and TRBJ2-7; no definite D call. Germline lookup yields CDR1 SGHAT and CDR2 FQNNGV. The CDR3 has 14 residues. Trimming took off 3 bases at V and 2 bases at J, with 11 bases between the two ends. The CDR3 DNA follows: TGTGCCAGCAGCTTTGGCAGTTCCCCCTACGAGCAGTACTTC. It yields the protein CASSFGSSPYEQYF.

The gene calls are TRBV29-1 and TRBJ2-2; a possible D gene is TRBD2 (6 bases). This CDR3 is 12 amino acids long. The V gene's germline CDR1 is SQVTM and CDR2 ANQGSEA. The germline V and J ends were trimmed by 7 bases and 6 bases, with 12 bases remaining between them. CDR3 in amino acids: CSGTKRAGELFF. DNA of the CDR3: TGCAGCGGAACCAAGCGGGCCGGGGAGCTGTTTTTT.

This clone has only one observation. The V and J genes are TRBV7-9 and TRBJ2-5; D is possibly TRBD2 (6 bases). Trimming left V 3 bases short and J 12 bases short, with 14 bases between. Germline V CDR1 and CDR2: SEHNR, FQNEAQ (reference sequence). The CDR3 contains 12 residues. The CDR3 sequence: CASSLPLGLKYF. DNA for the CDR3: TGTGCCAGCAGCTTGCCTCTGGGACTTAAGTACTTC.

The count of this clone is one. The chain's CDR3 is CASSGLHSTDTQYF. The DNA for the CDR3 is TGTGCCAGCAGCGGACTGCATAGCACAGATACGCAGTATTTT. The chain employs TRBV5-6 and TRBJ2-3; D might be TRBD2 (5 bases). V lost 4 bases and J lost 0, with 9 bases in between. Looked up from germline, CDR1 is SGHDT and CDR2 is YYEEEE. The CDR3 has 14 amino acids.

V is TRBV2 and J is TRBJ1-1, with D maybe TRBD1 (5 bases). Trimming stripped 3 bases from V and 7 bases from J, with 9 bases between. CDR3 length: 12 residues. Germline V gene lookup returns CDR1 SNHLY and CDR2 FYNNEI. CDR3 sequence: CASSERQNEAFF. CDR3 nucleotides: TGTGCCAGCAGTGAGCGACAGAATGAAGCTTTCTTT.

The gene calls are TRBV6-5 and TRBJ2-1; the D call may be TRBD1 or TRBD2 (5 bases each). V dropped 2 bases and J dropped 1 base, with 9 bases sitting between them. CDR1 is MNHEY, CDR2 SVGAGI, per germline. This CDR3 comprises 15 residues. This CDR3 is CASSYEGLSYNEQFF. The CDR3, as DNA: TGTGCCAGCAGTTACGAGGGGTTATCCTACAATGAGCAGTTCTTC.

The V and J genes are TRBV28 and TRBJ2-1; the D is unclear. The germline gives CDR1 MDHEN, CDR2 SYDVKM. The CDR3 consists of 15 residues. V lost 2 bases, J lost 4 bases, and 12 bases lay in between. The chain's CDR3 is CASSLGGLRYNEQFF. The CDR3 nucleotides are TGTGCCAGCAGTTTAGGTGGGCTTAGGTACAATGAGCAGTTCTTC. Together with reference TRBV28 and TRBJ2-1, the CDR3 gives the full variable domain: DVKVTQSSRYLVKRTGEKVFLECVQDMDHENMFWYRQDPGLGLRLIYFSYDVKMKEKGDIPEGYSVSREKKERFSLILESASTNQTSMYLCASSLGGLRYNEQFFGPGTRLTVL.